This record covers a single TCR beta chain. Generated by immunoSEQ multiplex PCR, the TCRdb table keeps only in-frame clones and is missing some. The table shows 150,000 to 200,000 clones, with more than 75% occurring only once. The data belong to a study of blood T cell repertoires in COVID-19. V was clipped by 6 bases and J by 0 bases, with 15 bases between them. Germline CDR1 LGHDT, CDR2 YNNKEL (reference sequence). There are 15 residues in the CDR3. V gene TRBV3-1 (or the pseudogene TRBV3-2) combines with J gene TRBJ2-7, with D perhaps TRBD1 (6 bases). What was sequenced was peripheral blood. The sequence was obtained from a man aged 60 to 75 with active or convalescent COVID-19. As DNA, the CDR3 is TGTGCCAGCAGACAGGACAGCAAAAGCTCCTACGAGCAGTACTTC. As protein: CASRQDSKSSYEQYF.